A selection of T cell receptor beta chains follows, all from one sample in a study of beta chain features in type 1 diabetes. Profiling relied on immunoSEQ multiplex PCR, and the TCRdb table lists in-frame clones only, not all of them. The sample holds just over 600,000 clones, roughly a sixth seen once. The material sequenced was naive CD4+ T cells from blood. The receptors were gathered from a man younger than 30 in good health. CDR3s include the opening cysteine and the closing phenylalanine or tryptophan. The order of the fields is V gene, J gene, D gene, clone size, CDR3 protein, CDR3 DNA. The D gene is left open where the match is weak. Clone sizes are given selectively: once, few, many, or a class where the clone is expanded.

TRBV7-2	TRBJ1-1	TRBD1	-	CASSFKTGGHTEAFF	TGTGCCAGCAGCTTTAAGACAGGGGGCCACACTGAAGCTTTCTTT
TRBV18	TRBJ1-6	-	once	CASSESSYNSPLHF	TGTGCCAGCTCAGAGAGCTCCTATAATTCACCCCTCCACTTT
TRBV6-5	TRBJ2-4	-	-	CASSYSKDLAKNIQYF	TGTGCCAGCAGTTACTCTAAGGACTTAGCCAAAAACATTCAGTACTTC
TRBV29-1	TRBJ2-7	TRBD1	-	CSVEGDRDYEQYF	TGCAGCGTTGAAGGGGACAGGGACTACGAGCAGTACTTC
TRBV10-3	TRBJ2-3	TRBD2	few	CAISGTSGGTDTQYF	TGTGCCATCAGTGGCACTAGCGGGGGCACAGATACGCAGTATTTT
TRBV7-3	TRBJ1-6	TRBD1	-	CASSSGQGVSPLHF	TGTGCCAGCAGCTCGGGACAGGGGGTTTCACCCCTCCACTTT
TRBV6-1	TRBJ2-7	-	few	CASGKQAGPSYEQYF	TGTGCCAGCGGTAAGCAGGCAGGACCCTCCTACGAGCAGTACTTC
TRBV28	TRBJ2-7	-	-	CASSPGGAQLSYEQYF	TGTGCCAGCAGCCCGGGCGGGGCACAGTTGTCCTACGAGCAGTACTTC
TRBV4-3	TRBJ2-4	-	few	CASSQDVRRSLYF	TGCGCCAGCAGCCAAGATGTGAGGAGGAGTTTGTACTTC
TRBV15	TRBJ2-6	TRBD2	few	CATSRAGGSSGANVLTF	TGTGCCACCAGCAGAGCGGGCGGGAGCTCTGGGGCCAACGTCCTGACTTTC
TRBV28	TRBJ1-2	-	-	CASQGSPIGYTF	TGTGCCAGCCAAGGCAGCCCTATCGGCTACACCTTC
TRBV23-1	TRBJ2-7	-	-	CASSHHPDNTYEQYF	TGCGCCAGCAGTCACCACCCCGACAACACCTACGAGCAGTACTTC
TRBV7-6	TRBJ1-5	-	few	CASSQSLGGQPQHF	TGTGCCAGCAGTCAGTCCCTCGGTGGCCAGCCCCAGCATTTT
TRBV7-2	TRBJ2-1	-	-	CASSPHPVVNEQFF	TGTGCCAGCAGCCCCCACCCTGTCGTCAATGAGCAGTTCTTC
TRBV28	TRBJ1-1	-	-	CASTTGGPLNTEAFF	TGTGCCAGCACCACCGGGGGCCCCTTGAACACTGAAGCTTTCTTT